This T cell receptor beta chain derives from a study of T cells in Graves' hyperthyroidism and ophthalmopathy. Recently diagnosed hyperthyroidism of less than 2 months' duration affected patients aged 18 to 65. It was uncontrolled infection, other autoimmune disease, pregnancy or lactation that excluded patients. PBMCs were collected from a 10 ml volume of fresh peripheral blood. There were TCR beta CDR3 regions amplified from RNA transcripts. HTBI primers were used for first-round RT-PCR of the TCR CDR3. TCRdb reanalysed the multiplex PCR reads using MiXCR and keeps one entry per CDR3 protein. Counted here are 280,000 or so distinct CDR3 sequences, around 15% occurring once; the ten biggest clones make up more than 30%. This clonotype was detected many times. Germline V lookup: CDR1 SNHLY, CDR2 FYNNEI. With 8 bases clipped from V and 4 bases from J, the junction kept 7 bases outside the gene matches. This CDR3 is built from 14 residues.

This clonotype originated in a woman between 50 and 59 years old with Graves' hyperthyroidism that later progressed to Graves' ophthalmopathy. The rearrangement joins TRBV2 to TRBJ1-1; the match to TRBD1 covers 10 bases. The specimen was blood. CDR3 DNA: TGTGCCAGCTCCGGGACAGGGGCGGTCACTGAAGCTTTCTTT. Protein sequence: CASSGTGAVTEAFF.